These 32 T cell receptor beta chains originate from one sample sequenced in a study of T cells after yellow fever vaccination. MiXCR was run by TCRdb on the 5' RACE reads, yielding one entry per CDR3 protein. Of hundreds of thousands of distinct CDR3 sequences detected, about 14% appear once; the ten largest clones hold roughly an eighth. Specimen: PBMCs, collected on the day of the yellow fever booster vaccination. Receptors originate from a man aged 25 to 45 who received the YFV17D yellow fever vaccine.

The chain is built from TRBV7-2 and TRBJ1-2; tentative D call: TRBD1 (6 bases). The ends were cut back, 6 bases at V and 5 bases at J, with 13 bases in the middle. Germline V gives CDR1 SGHTA, CDR2 FQGNSA. This CDR3 has 13 residues. The CDR3 DNA follows: TGTGCCAGCAGACCAACTCAGGGGTATGGCTACACCTTC. As protein: CASRPTQGYGYTF.

This clonotype has ten or more counts. The chain couples TRBV20-1 to TRBJ2-7, with 9 bases aligning to TRBD2. The CDR3 extends over 16 amino acids. Germline V gene lookup returns CDR1 DFQATT and CDR2 SNEGSKA (reference sequence). V was clipped by 0 bases and J by 0 bases; unmatched bases: 6. The CDR3 DNA reads as TGCAGTGCTAGAGATCCGGCGGGAGGGGACTCCTACGAGCAGTACTTC. Its translation: CSARDPAGGDSYEQYF.

The chain links TRBV4-2 to TRBJ1-3; D is unclear. CDR1 and CDR2 (germline): LGHNA, YNFKEQ. V was clipped by 0 bases and J by 3 bases, with 9 bases between them. The CDR3 sequence is 15 residues long. The CDR3 reads CASSQDMAVGNTIYF. CDR3 coding DNA: TGTGCCAGCAGCCAAGATATGGCAGTTGGAAACACCATATATTTT.

The gene calls are TRBV24-1 and TRBJ2-1, with 9 nucleotides matching TRBD2. Germline CDR1 reads KGHDR; CDR2 reads SFDVKD. There are 16 residues in the CDR3. Trimming removed 10 bases from V and 0 bases from J; junction bases left unmatched: 9. The CDR3 bases are TGTGCCACTTCCTCCCTAGCGGGATTCTCCTACAATGAGCAGTTCTTC. As protein: CATSSLAGFSYNEQFF.

The rearrangement uses TRBV27 and TRBJ2-7, with D possibly TRBD1 on 6 matching bases. V lost 2 bases to trimming and J lost 3 bases, with 17 bases between them. From germline, CDR1 is MNHEY and CDR2 SMNVEV (reference sequence). This CDR3 region has 16 residues. CDR3 DNA sequence: TGTGCCAGCAGTTTAAAGGCAGGGGTCCCCCTCTACGAGCAGTACTTC. Protein product: CASSLKAGVPLYEQYF.

This clonotype was detected many times. The chain is built from TRBV5-1 and TRBJ2-7, with 10 bases matching TRBD1. The trim removed 5 bases at V and 4 bases at J, leaving 6 bases unmatched. There are 14 residues in the CDR3. From germline, CDR1 is SGHRS and CDR2 YFSETQ. CDR3 nucleotides: TGCGCCAGCAGACCGGGACAGGGGATTTACGAGCAGTACTTC. Its translation is CASRPGQGIYEQYF.

This chain connects TRBV12-3 or TRBV12-4 to TRBJ2-5; 8 bases are shared with TRBD2. The J segment lost 1 base and the V segment lost 3 bases, leaving 4 bases of the junction unmatched. The CDR3 loop spans 15 amino acids. CDR3 DNA: TGTGCCAGCAGTTTGCTAGCGGGCAGCCAAGAGACCCAGTACTTC. Translating it yields CASSLLAGSQETQYF.

The rearrangement links TRBV5-6 to TRBJ2-7; TRBD1 agrees at 8 bases. Unmatched junction bases numbered 11, after V lost 6 bases and J lost 0 bases. In germline, CDR1 is SGHDT, CDR2 YYEEEE. The CDR3 is 16 residues long. This CDR3 is CASKIYRGSSSYEQYF. For the CDR3, the DNA is TGTGCCAGCAAGATATACAGGGGGTCCAGCTCCTACGAGCAGTACTTC.

This clonotype came up a few times. The chain employs TRBV5-1 and TRBJ2-6; 7 bases agree with TRBD1. CDR1 and CDR2 (germline): SGHRS, YFSETQ. The CDR3 is 18 residues long. Trimming at V came to 0 bases and at J to 2 bases, leaving 8 bases not matched to a gene. The CDR3 spells CASSLEGADITGANVLTF. CDR3 in DNA: TGCGCCAGCAGCTTGGAGGGGGCGGACATAACTGGGGCCAACGTCCTGACTTTC.

This clonotype was recorded only once. The V gene is TRBV9, the J gene TRBJ2-3; D might be TRBD1 (5 bases). Trimming pared 4 bases from V and 6 bases from J, leaving 15 bases between. Per the germline V gene, CDR1 is SGDLS and CDR2 is YYNGEE. The CDR3 is 14 residues long. Here the CDR3 reads CASSFLGSGDTQYF. The CDR3 bases are TGTGCCAGCAGCTTCTTAGGGTCAGGGGATACGCAGTATTTT.

This clonotype was observed a handful of times. The J gene is TRBJ2-2, the V gene TRBV7-2; D perhaps matches TRBD1 (6 bases). V lost 5 bases to trimming and J lost 7 bases, with 11 bases between them. Germline V gene lookup returns CDR1 SGHTA and CDR2 FQGNSA. The CDR3 covers 13 residues. The CDR3 protein is CASSPQGGGELFF. CDR3 coding DNA: TGTGCCAGCAGCCCTCAAGGGGGCGGGGAGCTGTTTTTT.

V gene TRBV5-1 combines with J gene TRBJ1-6, with 7 bases that match TRBD1. There are 17 residues in the CDR3. The trim removed 4 bases at V and 8 bases at J, leaving 15 bases unmatched. Germline V lookup: CDR1 SGHRS, CDR2 YFSETQ. The CDR3 spells CASSGGRDSPIDSPLHF. For the CDR3, the DNA is TGCGCCAGCAGCGGGGGGCGGGACAGTCCGATCGATTCACCCCTCCACTTT. Supplemented by reference TRBV5-1 and TRBJ1-6, the full variable domain reads KAGVTQTPRYLIKTRGQQVTLSCSPISGHRSVSWYQQTPGQGLQFLFEYFSETQRNKGNFPGRFSGRQFSNSRSEMNVSTLELGDSALYLCASSGGRDSPIDSPLHFGNGTRLTVT.

This chain connects TRBV19 to TRBJ1-6, with D unresolved. V was clipped by 7 bases and J by 4 bases, with 8 bases between them. Germline V gene lookup returns CDR1 LNHDA and CDR2 SQIVND (reference sequence). This CDR3 spans 13 amino acids. CDR3 in amino acids: CASNPGYNSPLHF. The CDR3 region has the DNA TGTGCCAGTAACCCGGGATATAATTCACCCCTCCACTTT.

The CDR3 DNA is TGCGCCAGCAGTCACTCGGGGACCGGGACCGGAGAGACCCAGTACTTC. Protein product: CASSHSGTGTGETQYF. The rearrangement joins TRBV23-1 to TRBJ2-5, with D perhaps matching TRBD1 or TRBD2 (5 bases each). TRBV23-1 qualifies as an ORF whose function is uncertain. The CDR3 is 16 amino acids. Between the trimmed V and J ends, which lost 3 bases and 4 bases, there was a span of 18 bases.

This clonotype was seen more than once but under ten times. The chain employs TRBV3-1 and TRBJ1-5; TRBD1 matches at 7 bases. With 1 base clipped from V and 4 bases from J, the junction kept 4 bases outside the gene matches. Germline loops: CDR1 LGHDT, CDR2 YNNKEL (reference sequence). CDR3 length equals 15 residues. The CDR3 here is CASSQGQGRNQPQHF. CDR3 DNA sequence: TGTGCCAGCAGCCAAGGACAGGGACGGAATCAGCCCCAGCATTTT.

The chain uses TRBV5-1 and TRBJ2-7; a possible D gene is TRBD1 (6 bases). Trimming took 4 bases from V and 3 from J, leaving 17 bases between them. This CDR3 spans 15 amino acids. Per the germline V gene, CDR1 is SGHRS and CDR2 is YFSETQ. The CDR3 reads CASSPQGSLGYEQYF. CDR3 nucleotide sequence: TGCGCCAGCAGCCCCCAGGGGTCATTAGGCTACGAGCAGTACTTC.

V usage is TRBV14 and J usage is TRBJ2-3; 12 bases match TRBD2. Germline V gene lookup returns CDR1 SGHDN and CDR2 FVKESK. Germline trimming cut 1 base from V and 3 bases from J; bases unmatched to any gene: 2. There are 16 residues in the CDR3. CDR3 in DNA: TGTGCCAGCAGCCAAGCTAGCGGGAGGGGAACAGATACGCAGTATTTT. This gives the protein CASSQASGRGTDTQYF.

CDR3: CSANFRDTQYF. CDR3 nucleotide sequence: TGCAGTGCCAATTTTAGAGATACGCAGTATTTT. The chain couples TRBV20-1 to TRBJ2-3; D gene uncertain. The V end lost 6 bases, the J end lost 5 bases, and 9 bases lay between the germline ends. Germline V gives CDR1 DFQATT, CDR2 SNEGSKA (reference sequence). The CDR3 consists of 11 residues.

In this sample, this clonotype turned up a few times. This chain uses TRBV12-3 or TRBV12-4 with TRBJ2-3, with D possibly being TRBD1 or TRBD2 (6 bases each). The CDR3 totals 14 residues. V lost 5 bases and J lost 4, with 13 bases in between. The CDR3 region is CASSIGGGSDTQYF. CDR3 nucleotides: TGTGCCAGCAGTATCGGGGGCGGATCAGATACGCAGTATTTT.

The CDR3 region is CASSRPGIYTGELFF. In nucleotides, the CDR3 is TGTGCCAGTAGTAGACCCGGGATCTACACCGGGGAGCTGTTTTTT. This chain uses TRBV19 with TRBJ2-2, with TRBD2 as a possible D gene (5 bases). In germline, CDR1 is LNHDA, CDR2 SQIVND (reference sequence). The CDR3 is 15 residues long. The V and J ends lost 4 bases and 3 bases respectively, with 12 bases between them. Using reference TRBV19 and TRBJ2-2 for the parts outside the CDR3, the full variable domain is DGGITQSPKYLFRKEGQNVTLSCEQNLNHDAMYWYRQDPGQGLRLIYYSQIVNDFQKGDIAEGYSVSREKKESFPLTVTSAQKNPTAFYLCASSRPGIYTGELFFGEGSRLTVL.

Details on this clonotype: Sequence at one end of the junction differs from germline and may be a read error. J is TRBJ2-7 and V is TRBV10-3; TRBD2 matches 7 bases. The germline gives CDR1 ENHRY, CDR2 SYGVKD. The CDR3 covers 15 residues. The CDR3: CAISESVAGAFEQYF. In DNA form, the CDR3 reads TGCGCCATCAGTGAGTCGGTGGCGGGAGCCTTCGAGCAGTACTTC.

The gene calls are TRBV27 and TRBJ1-5, with a weak D call TRBD1 (6 bases). Trimming removed 6 bases from V and 0 bases from J, with 12 bases in between. The germline V gene has CDR1 MNHEY and CDR2 SMNVEV (reference sequence). The length of the CDR3 is 15 residues. CDR3 sequence reads: CASRSDRNSNQPQHF. DNA of the CDR3: TGTGCCAGCAGGTCGGACAGAAATAGCAATCAGCCCCAGCATTTT.

In this sample, this clonotype turned up a few times. The gene calls are TRBV20-1 and TRBJ1-4; D possibly corresponds to TRBD1 (5 bases). Per the germline V gene, CDR1 is DFQATT and CDR2 is SNEGSKA (reference sequence). V was pared by 6 bases and J by 8 bases, with 22 bases between. This CDR3 region has 15 residues. The CDR3 loop is CSAGDGNPGGEKLFF. The CDR3 DNA reads as TGCAGTGCAGGGGACGGCAACCCTGGCGGGGAAAAACTGTTTTTT.

A few counts support this clonotype. This chain joins TRBV29-1 and TRBJ2-4; D possibly corresponds to TRBD2 (5 bases). Germline CDR1 is SQVTM and CDR2 is ANQGSEA. V lost 3 bases and J 7 bases, leaving 10 bases between the germline ends. The CDR3 contains 12 residues. CDR3 bases: TGCAGCGTTGACCCCGGGGAGAACATTCAGTACTTC. It encodes CSVDPGENIQYF.

The rearrangement joins TRBV20-1 to TRBJ2-1; D remains ambiguous. Germline CDR1 and CDR2: DFQATT and SNEGSKA (reference sequence). CDR3 size: 12 residues. In nucleotides, the CDR3 is TGCAGCCCCGAGGCTCCCTACAATGAGCAGTTCTTC. Residues: CSPEAPYNEQFF.

There are a few counts of this clonotype. The chain carries TRBV30 and TRBJ1-5, with unresolved D. V was clipped by 2 bases and J by 1 base, with 18 bases between them. There are 17 residues in the CDR3. Per the germline V gene, CDR1 is GTSNPN and CDR2 is SVGIG (reference sequence). As DNA, the CDR3 is TGTGCCTGGAGTAAGTACGGGAGATTGCCGAGCAATCAGCCCCAGCATTTT. Its protein is CAWSKYGRLPSNQPQHF.

This CDR3 reads CASSGDVLAGVETQYF. CDR3 DNA: TGCGCCAGCAGCGGCGATGTGTTAGCAGGGGTAGAGACCCAGTACTTC. The chain uses TRBV10-1 and TRBJ2-5; the D gene is possibly TRBD1 (6 bases). The CDR3 is 16 residues long. Per germline, CDR1 WNHNN and CDR2 SYGVQD (reference sequence). Trimming cost V 6 bases and J 4 bases, with 21 bases left between them.

This clonotype appeared a few times. This chain connects TRBV20-1 to TRBJ1-5; TRBD1 matches at 9 bases. J was trimmed by 6 bases and V by 0 bases; bases with no gene match: 6. This CDR3 has 15 amino acids. The V gene's germline CDR1 is DFQATT and CDR2 SNEGSKA (reference sequence). The CDR3 nucleotides read TGCAGTGCTAGAGATCAGGACAGGGGCACTCAGCCCCAGCATTTT. The encoded protein is CSARDQDRGTQPQHF.

This clonotype was found a few times. V usage is TRBV20-1 and J usage is TRBJ2-7; D may be TRBD1 or TRBD2 (5 bases each). V lost 1 base and J 2 bases, leaving 21 bases between the germline ends. Germline CDR1 DFQATT, CDR2 SNEGSKA (reference sequence). The CDR3 loop spans 17 amino acids. CDR3 bases: TGCAGTGCTAGAGCGGCTTCCCCGGGACCGAGCCCCTACGAGCAGTACTTC. Translating gives CSARAASPGPSPYEQYF.

There are a few counts of this clonotype. J is TRBJ2-3 and V is TRBV4-1, with D unresolved. CDR3 size: 15 residues. V gave up 0 bases and J gave up 8 bases, with 15 bases separating them. Germline lookup yields CDR1 MGHRA and CDR2 YSYEKL. CDR3 sequence reads: CASSQELLASPTQYF. DNA of the CDR3: TGCGCCAGCAGCCAAGAGCTGCTCGCTAGTCCTACGCAGTATTTT.

The table lists this clonotype with many counts. The junction departs from germline at one end; a sequencing error may be responsible. The chain uses TRBV5-1 and TRBJ2-1; 10 bases are a match to TRBD2. The CDR3 is 15 residues long. Germline loops: CDR1 SGHRS, CDR2 YFSETQ. The CDR3 loop is CASSLASGSYNEQFF. CDR3 sequence (DNA): TGTGCCAGCAGCTTGGCTAGCGGGAGCTACAATGAGCAGTTCTTC.

Relative to its sample, this clonotype is medium-sized. This chain joins TRBV20-1 and TRBJ2-1, with TRBD2 matching 8 bases. V lost 6 bases, J lost 5 bases, and 12 bases stayed unmatched. Germline V gives CDR1 DFQATT, CDR2 SNEGSKA (reference sequence). This CDR3 is built from 15 residues. In DNA form, the CDR3 reads TGCAGTGCAACCATGGGGCGGGAGGACCACAATGAGCAGTTCTTC. Translation gives CSATMGREDHNEQFF.